Sequencing of this T cell receptor beta chain was carried out in a study of T cells in Graves' hyperthyroidism and ophthalmopathy. Across the study: It was at initial diagnosis, before any treatment, that peripheral blood was collected.

Study-level points and caveats: Ophthalmopathy prediction by the model preceded onset by a median about 6 months. Among clonotypes expanded in thyroid above 0.001, most were also found in blood.

RNA transcripts provided the source from which TCR beta CDR3 regions were amplified. The HTBI primer set drove a first-round RT-PCR of the TCR CDR3. MiXCR, applied by TCRdb to the multiplex PCR reads, yields one record per CDR3 protein. The sample has about 210,000 distinct CDR3 sequences, roughly 17% seen once. Uncontrolled infection, other autoimmune disease, pregnancy or lactation disqualified patients from enrolment. V dropped 6 bases and J dropped 10 bases, with 16 bases sitting between them. CDR1 is SNHLY and CDR2 is FYNNEI in the germline V gene. This CDR3 is built from 13 residues. Worth noting for this clonotype: What it recognizes is unknown.

The TCR originated in a man between 50 and 59 years old with Graves' hyperthyroidism. The genes are TRBV2 and TRBJ2-1, with TRBD1 as a possible D gene (5 bases). Sequencing used blood. Here the CDR3 reads CASSQIQTGEQFF. The CDR3 coding sequence is TGTGCCAGCAGCCAAATACAAACAGGAGAGCAGTTCTTC.